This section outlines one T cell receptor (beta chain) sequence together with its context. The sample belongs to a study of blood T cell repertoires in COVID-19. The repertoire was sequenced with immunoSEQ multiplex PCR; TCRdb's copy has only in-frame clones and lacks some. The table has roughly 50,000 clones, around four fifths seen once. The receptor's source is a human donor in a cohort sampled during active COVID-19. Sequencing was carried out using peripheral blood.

The CDR3 here is CASSYQFGTGRDEAFF. CDR3 DNA sequence: TGTGCCAGCAGTTACCAATTTGGGACAGGGAGGGATGAAGCTTTCTTT. The chain links TRBV6-2 or TRBV6-3 to TRBJ1-1, with 9 bases that match TRBD1. The CDR3 covers 16 residues. The germline CDR1 and CDR2 sequences are MNHEY and SVGEGT. V shed 2 bases, J shed 7 bases, and the junction held 11 bases outside the gene matches.